The next 8 T cell receptor beta chains were all read from a single sample in a study of regulatory T cells in long-lasting Graves disease. As for time point: newly diagnosed GD, antithyroid drugs for less than 3 months. RNA isolated from PBMCs was used to make the TCR library. With iRepertoire HTBI primers and Arm-PCR of CDR3 regions, TCR beta libraries were built. TCRdb independently ran MiXCR on the multiplex PCR reads; one entry per CDR3 protein. This sample has roughly 510,000 distinct CDR3 sequences; 15% to 20% occur once, and the top ten carry 12%. This sample also appeared in a second study, on T cells in Graves' hyperthyroidism and ophthalmopathy.

The sample here was peripheral blood mononuclear cells (PBMCs), taken at new diagnosis, from a patient treated with antithyroid drugs. These TCRs come from a young man with Graves disease.

The CDR3 spells CSAREREIPYNEQFF. DNA for the CDR3: TGCAGTGCTAGGGAGCGGGAGATCCCCTACAATGAGCAGTTCTTC. The chain employs TRBV20-1 and TRBJ2-1; 8 bases match TRBD2. The V segment lost 3 bases and the J segment 2 bases; nucleotides outside the gene matches: 6. Germline CDR1 is DFQATT and CDR2 is SNEGSKA (reference sequence). This CDR3 comprises 15 residues.

This clonotype has more than one count but fewer than ten. A read error is likely here: a far larger clone is one base away. V is TRBV20-1 and J is TRBJ2-5; TRBD2 is a possible D gene (5 bases). Trimming cost V 5 bases and J 11 bases, with 24 bases left between them. CDR1 DFQATT and CDR2 SNEGSKA come from the germline V gene (reference sequence). This CDR3 is built from 14 residues. CDR3 protein: CSAPRGPSYNEQYF. The CDR3 DNA reads TGCAGTGCTCCTCGCGGGCCTTCCTACAATGAGCAGTACTTC.

The rearrangement links TRBV11-2 to TRBJ2-7; TRBD2 matches at 8 bases. Germline V lookup: CDR1 SGHAT, CDR2 FQNNGV. The J segment lost 6 bases and the V segment lost 1 base, leaving 11 bases of the junction unmatched. The CDR3 is made up of 16 amino acids. The CDR3: CASSLGIREGRGEQYF. The DNA for the CDR3 is TGTGCCAGCAGCTTAGGAATACGGGAGGGCCGTGGCGAGCAGTACTTC.

V is TRBV20-1 and J is TRBJ2-5, with D tentatively TRBD2 (5 bases). CDR1 and CDR2 (germline): DFQATT, SNEGSKA (reference sequence). The CDR3 is 12 amino acids. With 1 base removed from V and 7 bases from J, the gap between germline ends came to 10 bases. CDR3 loop: CSARVAGGTQYF. The CDR3 nucleotides are TGCAGTGCTAGAGTTGCAGGAGGGACCCAGTACTTC.

This clonotype has at least ten counts. The chain is built from TRBV2 and TRBJ2-7; D perhaps matches TRBD1 (6 bases). The CDR3 is 14 amino acids. V was trimmed by 7 bases and J by 1 base, leaving 14 bases between them. Germline V gene sequence: CDR1 SNHLY, CDR2 FYNNEI. CDR3 amino acids: CASNPGQASYEQYF. The DNA of the CDR3 is TGTGCCAGCAATCCGGGACAAGCTTCCTACGAGCAGTACTTC.

In its sample, this clonotype was seen many times. The CDR3: CASSSTGGSTPLHF. The CDR3 DNA follows: TGTGCCAGCAGTTCTACAGGGGGCTCGACACCCCTCCACTTT. This sequence joins TRBV28 and TRBJ1-6, with 9 bases identical to TRBD1. CDR1 MDHEN and CDR2 SYDVKM come from the germline V gene. The CDR3 has 14 amino acids. Losses at the gene ends were 4 bases for V and 11 bases for J; bases not matched to a gene: 6.

This clonotype occurred a few times. The CDR3 DNA sequence: TGCAGTGAGGCGGGCGGGAGGGGGCCAGATACGCAGTATTTT. The encoded protein is CSEAGGRGPDTQYF. The rearrangement joins TRBV20-1 to TRBJ2-3; 9 nucleotides align to TRBD2. This CDR3 spans 14 amino acids. V trimming: 7 bases; J trimming: 4 bases; junction bases outside the gene matches: 9. Germline lookup yields CDR1 DFQATT and CDR2 SNEGSKA (reference sequence).

CDR3 DNA: TGCAGTGCTCCGCGGGCGGGACTATCATTCACCGGGGAGCTGTTTTTT. It is translated as CSAPRAGLSFTGELFF. This sequence joins TRBV20-1 and TRBJ2-2, with 7 positions matching TRBD2. CDR3 length: 16 residues. Trimming at V came to 5 bases and at J to 4 bases, leaving 13 bases not matched to a gene. Germline lookup yields CDR1 DFQATT and CDR2 SNEGSKA (reference sequence).